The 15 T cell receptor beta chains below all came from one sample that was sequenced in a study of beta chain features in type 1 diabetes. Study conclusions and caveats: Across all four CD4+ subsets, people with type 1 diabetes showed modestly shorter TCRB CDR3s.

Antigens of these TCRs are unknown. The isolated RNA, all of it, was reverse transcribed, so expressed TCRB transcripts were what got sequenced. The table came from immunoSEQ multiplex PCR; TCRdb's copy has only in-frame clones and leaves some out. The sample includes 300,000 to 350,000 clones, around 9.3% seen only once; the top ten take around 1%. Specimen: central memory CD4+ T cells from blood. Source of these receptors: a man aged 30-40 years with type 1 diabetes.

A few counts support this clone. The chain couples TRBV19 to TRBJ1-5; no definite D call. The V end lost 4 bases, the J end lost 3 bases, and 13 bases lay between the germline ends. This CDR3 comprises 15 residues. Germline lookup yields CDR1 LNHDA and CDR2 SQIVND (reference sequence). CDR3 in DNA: TGTGCCAGTAGTAACCTGGAGGGAGCCAATCAGCCCCAGCATTTT. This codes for CASSNLEGANQPQHF.

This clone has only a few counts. CDR3 in amino acids: CACQRMDNSPLHF. The DNA of the CDR3 is TGTGCCTGCCAGAGGATGGACAATTCACCCCTCCACTTT. The chain has TRBV2 and TRBJ1-6; no reliable D call. Looked up from germline, CDR1 is SNHLY and CDR2 is FYNNEI. V lost 11 bases and J 7 bases, leaving 15 bases between the germline ends. The length of the CDR3 is 13 residues.

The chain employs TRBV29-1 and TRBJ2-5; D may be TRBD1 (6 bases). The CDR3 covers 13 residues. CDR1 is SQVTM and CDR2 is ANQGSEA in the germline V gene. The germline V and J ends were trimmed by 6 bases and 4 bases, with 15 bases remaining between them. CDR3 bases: TGCAGCGTCGCCTACAGGGAAGGAGAGACCCAGTACTTC. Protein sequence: CSVAYREGETQYF.

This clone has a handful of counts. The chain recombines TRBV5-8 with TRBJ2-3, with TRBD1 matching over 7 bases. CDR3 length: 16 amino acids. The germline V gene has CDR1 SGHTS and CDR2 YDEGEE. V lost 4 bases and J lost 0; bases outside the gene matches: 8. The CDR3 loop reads CASSGRQGASTDTQYF. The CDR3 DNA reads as TGTGCCAGCAGCGGAAGACAGGGAGCGAGCACAGATACGCAGTATTTT.

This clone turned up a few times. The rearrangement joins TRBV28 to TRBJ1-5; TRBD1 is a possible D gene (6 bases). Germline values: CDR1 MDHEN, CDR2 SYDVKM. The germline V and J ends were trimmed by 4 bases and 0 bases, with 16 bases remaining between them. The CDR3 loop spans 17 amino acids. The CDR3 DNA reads TGTGCCAGCAGTTCAATCAAAGACAGGAATAGCAATCAGCCCCAGCATTTT. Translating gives CASSSIKDRNSNQPQHF.

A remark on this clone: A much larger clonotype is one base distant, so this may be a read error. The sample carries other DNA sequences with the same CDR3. The CDR3 spells CASSRGYIRDRGRSPLHF. In DNA, the CDR3 is TGTGCCAGCAGCCGTGGATATATTCGGGACAGGGGGCGTTCACCCCTCCACTTT. This chain connects TRBV14 to TRBJ1-6; 12 nucleotides line up with TRBD1. Germline CDR1 is SGHDN and CDR2 is FVKESK. The J segment lost 9 bases and the V segment lost 4 bases, leaving 13 bases of the junction unmatched. This CDR3 has 18 amino acids.

As DNA, the CDR3 is TGTGCCAGCTCACATCGGACTAGGGAGGAGACCCAGTACTTC. It codes for CASSHRTREETQYF. The chain combines TRBV18 with TRBJ2-5; 7 nucleotides align to TRBD2. V shed 4 bases and J 5 bases; nucleotides not matched to a gene: 7. Germline V lookup: CDR1 KGHSH, CDR2 LQKENI. The CDR3 sequence is 14 residues long. Drawing the rest from reference TRBV18 and TRBJ2-5, the complete variable domain is NAGVMQNPRHLVRRRGQEARLRCSPMKGHSHVYWYRQLPEEGLKFMVYLQKENIIDESGMPKERFSAEFPKEGPSILRIQQVVRGDSAAYFCASSHRTREETQYFGPGTRLLVL.

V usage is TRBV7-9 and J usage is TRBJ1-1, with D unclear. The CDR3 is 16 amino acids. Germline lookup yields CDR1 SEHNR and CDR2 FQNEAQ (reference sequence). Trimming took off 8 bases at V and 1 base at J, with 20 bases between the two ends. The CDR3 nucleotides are TGTGCCAGCGGCGAGAGGTCTATTTCGCCGAACACTGAAGCTTTCTTT. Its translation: CASGERSISPNTEAFF.

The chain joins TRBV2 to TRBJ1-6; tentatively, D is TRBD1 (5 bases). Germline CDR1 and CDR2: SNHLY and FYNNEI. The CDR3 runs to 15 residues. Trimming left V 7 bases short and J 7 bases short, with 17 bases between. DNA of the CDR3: TGTGCCAGCACCATAGCGGCAGGGACCAATTCACCCCTCCACTTT. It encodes CASTIAAGTNSPLHF.

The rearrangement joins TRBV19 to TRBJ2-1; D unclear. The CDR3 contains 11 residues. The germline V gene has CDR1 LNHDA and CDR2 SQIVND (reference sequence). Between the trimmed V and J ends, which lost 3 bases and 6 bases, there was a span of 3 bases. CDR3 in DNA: TGTGCCAGTAGTATTATCAATGAGCAGTTCTTC. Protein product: CASSIINEQFF.

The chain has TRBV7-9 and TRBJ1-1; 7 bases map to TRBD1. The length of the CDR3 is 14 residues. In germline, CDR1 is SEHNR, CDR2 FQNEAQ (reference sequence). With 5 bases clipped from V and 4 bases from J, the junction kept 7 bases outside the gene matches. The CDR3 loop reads CASSPNRGGTEAFF. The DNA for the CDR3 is TGTGCCAGCAGCCCCAACAGGGGAGGCACTGAAGCTTTCTTT.

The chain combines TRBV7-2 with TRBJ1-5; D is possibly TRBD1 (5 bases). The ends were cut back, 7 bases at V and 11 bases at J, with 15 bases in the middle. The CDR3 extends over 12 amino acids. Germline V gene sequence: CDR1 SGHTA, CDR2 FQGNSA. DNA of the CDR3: TGTGCCAGCACCTCTCAGGGTTCGTCCCAGCATTTT. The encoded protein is CASTSQGSSQHF.

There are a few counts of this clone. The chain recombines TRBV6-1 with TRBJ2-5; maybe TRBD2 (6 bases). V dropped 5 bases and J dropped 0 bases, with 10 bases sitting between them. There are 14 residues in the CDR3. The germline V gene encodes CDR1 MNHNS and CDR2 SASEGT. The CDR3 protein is CASSSGDHQETQYF. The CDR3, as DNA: TGTGCCAGCAGTTCGGGGGACCACCAAGAGACCCAGTACTTC.

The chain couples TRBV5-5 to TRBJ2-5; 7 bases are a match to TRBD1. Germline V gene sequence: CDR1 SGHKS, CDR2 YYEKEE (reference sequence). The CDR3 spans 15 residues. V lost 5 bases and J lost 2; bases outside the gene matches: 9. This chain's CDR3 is CASRKIGTEQETQYF. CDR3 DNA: TGTGCCAGCAGGAAGATCGGGACAGAACAAGAGACCCAGTACTTC.

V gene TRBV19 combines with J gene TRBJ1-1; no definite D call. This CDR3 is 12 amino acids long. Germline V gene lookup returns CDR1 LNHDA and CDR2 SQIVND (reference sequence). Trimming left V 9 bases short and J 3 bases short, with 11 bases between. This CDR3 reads CARPRADTEAFF. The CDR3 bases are TGTGCCAGACCGAGAGCGGACACTGAAGCTTTCTTT.